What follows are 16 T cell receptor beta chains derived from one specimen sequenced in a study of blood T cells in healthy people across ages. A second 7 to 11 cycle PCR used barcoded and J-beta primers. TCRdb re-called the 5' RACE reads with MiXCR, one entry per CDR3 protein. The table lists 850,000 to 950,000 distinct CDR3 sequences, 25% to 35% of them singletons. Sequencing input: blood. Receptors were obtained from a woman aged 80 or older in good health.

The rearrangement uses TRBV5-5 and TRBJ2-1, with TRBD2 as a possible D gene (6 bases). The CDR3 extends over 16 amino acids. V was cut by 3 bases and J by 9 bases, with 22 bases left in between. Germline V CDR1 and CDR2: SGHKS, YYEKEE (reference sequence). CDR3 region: CASSSGTSLDGREQFF. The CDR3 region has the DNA TGTGCCAGCAGCTCGGGGACTTCTCTCGACGGGCGTGAGCAGTTCTTC.

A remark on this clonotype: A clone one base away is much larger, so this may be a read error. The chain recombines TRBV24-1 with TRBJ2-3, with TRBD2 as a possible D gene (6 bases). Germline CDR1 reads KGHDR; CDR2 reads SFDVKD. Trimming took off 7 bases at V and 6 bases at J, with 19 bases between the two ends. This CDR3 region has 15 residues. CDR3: CATSVRGTSADTQYF. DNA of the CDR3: TGTGCCACCAGCGTCCGGGGGACCAGCGCTGATACGCAGTATTTT.

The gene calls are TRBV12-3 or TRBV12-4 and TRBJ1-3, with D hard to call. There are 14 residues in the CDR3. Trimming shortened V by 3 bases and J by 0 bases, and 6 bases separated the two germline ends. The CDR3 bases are TGTGCCAGCAGTTTGGACCTCTCTGGAAACACCATATATTTT. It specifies CASSLDLSGNTIYF.

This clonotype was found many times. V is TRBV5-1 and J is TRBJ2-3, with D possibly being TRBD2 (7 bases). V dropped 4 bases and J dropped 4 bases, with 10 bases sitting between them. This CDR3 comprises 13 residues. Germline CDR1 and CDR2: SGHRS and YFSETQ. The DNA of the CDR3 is TGCGCCAGCAGCGAGGGGGGGCCAGATACGCAGTATTTT. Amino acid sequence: CASSEGGPDTQYF.

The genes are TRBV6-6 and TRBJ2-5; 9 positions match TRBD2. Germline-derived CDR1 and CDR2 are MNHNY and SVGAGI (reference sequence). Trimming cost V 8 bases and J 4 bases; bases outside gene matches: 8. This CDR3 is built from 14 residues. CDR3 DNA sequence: TGTGCCAGCCGCGGTTCTAGCGGGGTAGAGACCCAGTACTTC. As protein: CASRGSSGVETQYF.

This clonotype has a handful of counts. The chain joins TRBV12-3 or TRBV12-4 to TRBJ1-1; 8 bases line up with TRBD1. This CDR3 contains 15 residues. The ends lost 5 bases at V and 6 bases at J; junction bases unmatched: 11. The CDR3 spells CASSPWTGKDAEAFF. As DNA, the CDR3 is TGTGCCAGCAGTCCCTGGACAGGGAAGGATGCTGAAGCTTTCTTT.

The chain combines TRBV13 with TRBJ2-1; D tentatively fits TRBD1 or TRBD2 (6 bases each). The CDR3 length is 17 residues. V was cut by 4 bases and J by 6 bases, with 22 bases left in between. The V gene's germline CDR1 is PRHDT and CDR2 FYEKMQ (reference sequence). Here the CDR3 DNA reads TGTGCCAGCAGCTCGCGGTGGGAGGACAGACGCCGCAATGAGCAGTTCTTC. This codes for CASSSRWEDRRRNEQFF.

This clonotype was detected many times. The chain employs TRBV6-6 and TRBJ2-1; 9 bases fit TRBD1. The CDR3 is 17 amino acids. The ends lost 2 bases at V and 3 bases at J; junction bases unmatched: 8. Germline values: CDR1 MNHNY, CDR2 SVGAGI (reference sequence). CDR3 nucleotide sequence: TGTGCCAGCAGTTACCACCGGACAGGGGTCATCTACAATGAGCAGTTCTTC. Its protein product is CASSYHRTGVIYNEQFF.

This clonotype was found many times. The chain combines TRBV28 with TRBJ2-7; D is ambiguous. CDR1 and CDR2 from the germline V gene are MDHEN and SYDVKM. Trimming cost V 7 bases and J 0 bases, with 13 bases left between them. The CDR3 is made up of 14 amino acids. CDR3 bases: TGTGCCAGCACCATGGGGTACAGCTCCTACGAGCAGTACTTC. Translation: CASTMGYSSYEQYF.

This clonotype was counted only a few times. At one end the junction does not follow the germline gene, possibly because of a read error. As DNA, the CDR3 is TGTGCCAGCAGTTTACCTGGGACAGGGAACGATGAGCGGTTCTTC. This encodes CASSLPGTGNDERFF. V and J are TRBV27 and TRBJ2-1; 9 bases align to TRBD1. CDR1 is MNHEY, CDR2 SMNVEV, per germline (reference sequence). The CDR3 has 15 amino acids.

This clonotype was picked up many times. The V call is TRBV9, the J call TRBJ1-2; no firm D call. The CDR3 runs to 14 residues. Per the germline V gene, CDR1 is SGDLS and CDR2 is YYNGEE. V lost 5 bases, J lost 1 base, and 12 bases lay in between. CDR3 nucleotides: TGTGCCAGCAGTCCTGATGGGAGTAACTATGGCTACACCTTC. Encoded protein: CASSPDGSNYGYTF.

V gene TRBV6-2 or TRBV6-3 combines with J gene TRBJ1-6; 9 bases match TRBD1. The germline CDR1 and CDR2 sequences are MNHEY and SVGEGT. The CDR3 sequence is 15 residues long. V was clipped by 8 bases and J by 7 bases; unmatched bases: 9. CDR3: CASRLSGTGNSPLHF. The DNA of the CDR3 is TGTGCCAGCCGGCTTTCGGGGACAGGGAATTCACCCCTCCACTTT.

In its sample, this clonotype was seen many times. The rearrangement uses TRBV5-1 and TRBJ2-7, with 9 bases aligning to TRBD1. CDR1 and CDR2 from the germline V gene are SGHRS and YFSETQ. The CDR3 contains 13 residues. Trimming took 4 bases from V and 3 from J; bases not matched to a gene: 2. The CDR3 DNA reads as TGCGCCAGCAGCGCGGGACAGGGCTACGAGCAGTACTTC. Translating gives CASSAGQGYEQYF.

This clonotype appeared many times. The CDR3 bases are TGCAGCGTTGTTCTTGAGGTTGGTGCCACAGATACGCAGTATTTT. Translating it yields CSVVLEVGATDTQYF. The chain carries TRBV29-1 and TRBJ2-3; D not certain. CDR1 is SQVTM and CDR2 is ANQGSEA in the germline V gene. Deletions cut 4 bases from V and 2 bases from J, with 16 bases between. This CDR3 is 15 amino acids long.

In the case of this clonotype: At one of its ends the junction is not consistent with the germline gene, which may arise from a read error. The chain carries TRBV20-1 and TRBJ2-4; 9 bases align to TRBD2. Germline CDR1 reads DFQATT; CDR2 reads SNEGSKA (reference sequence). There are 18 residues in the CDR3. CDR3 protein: CSARDRRLAEPQGFIQYF. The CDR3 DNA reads TGCAGCGCTAGAGACCGCCGACTAGCGGAGCCCCAAGGTTTCATTCAGTACTTC.

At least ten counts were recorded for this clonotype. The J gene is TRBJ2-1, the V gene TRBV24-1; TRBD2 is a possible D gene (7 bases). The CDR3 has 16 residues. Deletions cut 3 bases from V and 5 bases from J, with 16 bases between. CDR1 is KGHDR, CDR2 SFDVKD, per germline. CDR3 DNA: TGTGCCACCAGTGATGGTCTGAGGGGGGGGGACAATGAGCAGTTCTTC. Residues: CATSDGLRGGDNEQFF.